Following are 20 T cell receptor beta chains from one sample sequenced in a study of Graves' ophthalmopathy and Graves' hyperthyroidism. Investigators amplified TCR beta CDR3 regions from RNA transcripts. Second-round multiplex PCR followed a first-round RT-PCR using HTBI primers. One entry per CDR3 protein results from TCRdb running MiXCR on the multiplex PCR reads. The table shows just over 600,000 distinct CDR3 sequences, with 20% to 25% occurring only once. Sequences were obtained from peripheral blood. Receptors were obtained from a woman between 18 and 29 years old with stable Graves' hyperthyroidism. Some clones in this sample may be carry-over from other donors' samples.

The chain uses TRBV6-5 and TRBJ2-7; the D call may be TRBD1 or TRBD2 (5 bases each). The CDR3 totals 15 residues. Trimming cost V 2 bases and J 0 bases, with 11 bases left between them. Germline V gene lookup returns CDR1 MNHEY and CDR2 SVGAGI. As DNA, the CDR3 is TGTGCCAGCAGTTACCCTTGGGACGGCTCCTACGAGCAGTACTTC. Translating gives CASSYPWDGSYEQYF.

This sequence joins TRBV6-2 or TRBV6-3 and TRBJ1-5; TRBD1 aligns across 7 bases. CDR1 is MNHEY and CDR2 is SVGEGT in the germline V gene. J gave up 1 base and V 1 base, and 7 bases lay outside the gene matches. The CDR3 covers 17 residues. The CDR3 coding sequence is TGTGCCAGCAGTTACTTTTCAGGGGGTCGGAGCAATCAGCCCCAGCATTTT. It translates to CASSYFSGGRSNQPQHF.

This clonotype came up many times. The CDR3 nucleotides read TGCGCCAGCAGCTTGAGGCTAGCGGGAAGGAGCTCCTACGAGCAGTACTTC. Translation gives CASSLRLAGRSSYEQYF. This sequence joins TRBV5-1 and TRBJ2-7, with 9 bases identical to TRBD2. The CDR3 sequence is 17 residues long. Germline-derived CDR1 and CDR2 are SGHRS and YFSETQ. J was trimmed by 0 bases and V by 1 base; bases with no gene match: 8.

There are many counts of this clonotype. V usage is TRBV12-3 or TRBV12-4 and J usage is TRBJ2-7, with D perhaps matching TRBD1 or TRBD2 (6 bases each). The CDR3 is 13 residues long. Trimming stripped 0 bases from V and 7 bases from J, with 10 bases between. The CDR3 bases are TGTGCCAGCAGTTTAGCGGGGGCGGGGGAGCAGTACTTC. It yields the protein CASSLAGAGEQYF.

At least ten counts were recorded for this clonotype. The chain uses TRBV18 and TRBJ2-5; TRBD2 matches 12 bases. CDR1 KGHSH and CDR2 LQKENI come from the germline V gene. The junction had 4 bases not matched to a gene; V was cut back by 3 bases and J by 5 bases. This CDR3 is built from 15 residues. The chain's CDR3 is CASSPRTSGMETQYF. The CDR3 DNA sequence: TGTGCCAGCTCACCCCGGACTAGCGGGATGGAGACCCAGTACTTC.

This clonotype was observed at least ten times. V and J are TRBV12-3 or TRBV12-4 and TRBJ2-2, with D perhaps matching TRBD2 (5 bases). V lost 3 bases and J 14 bases, leaving 13 bases between the germline ends. There are 12 residues in the CDR3. CDR3: CASSLRTWYLFF. The DNA of the CDR3 is TGTGCCAGCAGTTTGAGGACTTGGTATCTGTTTTTT.

The chain is built from TRBV12-5 and TRBJ1-2; the D is unclear. Looked up from germline, CDR1 is LGHNT and CDR2 is FRNRAP. V dropped 2 bases and J dropped 2 bases, with 6 bases sitting between them. The CDR3 length is 13 residues. CDR3 protein: CASGLHHNYGYTF. The CDR3 coding sequence is TGTGCTAGTGGTTTGCACCACAACTATGGCTACACCTTC.

This sequence joins TRBV6-1 and TRBJ2-7; TRBD1 matches 9 bases. CDR1 is MNHNS, CDR2 SASEGT, per germline. CDR3 length equals 13 residues. Trimming cost V 5 bases and J 6 bases; bases outside gene matches: 5. The CDR3, as DNA: TGTGCCAGCAGTCCGGACAGGGGTGCCGAGCAGTACTTC. It encodes CASSPDRGAEQYF.

The sample holds many counts of this clonotype. This chain links TRBV7-3 with TRBJ1-1; D uncertain. This CDR3 is 14 amino acids long. Germline CDR1 SGHTA, CDR2 FQGTGA. Trimming cost V 1 base and J 3 bases, with 9 bases left between them. The CDR3 DNA is TGTGCCAGCAGCTTAAAGTCCGGGGACACTGAAGCTTTCTTT. Translated, it gives CASSLKSGDTEAFF.

The sample holds many counts of this clonotype. This chain uses TRBV27 with TRBJ1-1; 8 bases are shared with TRBD1. CDR3 length: 15 residues. Germline V gene data show CDR1 as MNHEY and CDR2 as SMNVEV (reference sequence). V gave up 6 bases and J gave up 4 bases; unmatched junction bases: 10. The CDR3 bases are TGTGCCAGCAGCTCCGGGACAGGTCTCTTCACTGAAGCTTTCTTT. As protein: CASSSGTGLFTEAFF.

In DNA form, the CDR3 reads TGTGCTAGTGGTGGGGGGCAGGGGACTCAGCCCCAGCATTTT. Its protein is CASGGGQGTQPQHF. V usage is TRBV12-5 and J usage is TRBJ1-5; tentative D call: TRBD1 (6 bases). Trimming took off 5 bases at V and 6 bases at J, with 14 bases between the two ends. This CDR3 has 14 residues. Looked up from germline, CDR1 is LGHNT and CDR2 is FRNRAP.

This clonotype was seen repeatedly, ten times or more. J is TRBJ1-2 and V is TRBV25-1; 10 nucleotides align to TRBD1. Germline V gene data show CDR1 as MGHDK and CDR2 as SYGVNS. The length of the CDR3 is 14 residues. The V gene end was trimmed by 5 bases and the J gene end by 6 bases; junction bases not matched to a gene: 6. The CDR3 reads CASSQTGTGDGYTF. The DNA for the CDR3 is TGTGCCAGCAGTCAAACCGGGACAGGGGATGGCTACACCTTC.

In its sample, this clonotype was seen many times. The chain couples TRBV10-3 to TRBJ1-2, with unresolved D. This CDR3 is built from 15 residues. CDR1 ENHRY and CDR2 SYGVKD come from the germline V gene. V was pared by 3 bases and J by 0 bases, with 11 bases between. The CDR3 sequence: CAISDLQSANYGYTF. The CDR3 DNA sequence: TGTGCCATCAGTGATCTACAGTCAGCTAACTATGGCTACACCTTC.

J is TRBJ1-1 and V is TRBV3-1; D call uncertain. V lost 4 bases to trimming and J lost 6 bases, with 12 bases between them. The germline V gene encodes CDR1 LGHDT and CDR2 YNNKEL (reference sequence). The CDR3 is 13 residues long. This CDR3 reads CASSLRPSAEAFF. CDR3 nucleotides: TGTGCCAGCAGCCTTAGGCCCTCGGCTGAAGCTTTCTTT.

The rearrangement links TRBV11-2 to TRBJ1-1, with TRBD1 identical over 11 bases. With V trimmed by 5 bases and J by 3 bases, 17 bases remained unmatched. The CDR3 has 19 residues. Germline CDR1 reads SGHAT; CDR2 reads FQNNGV. The CDR3 here is CASSLLPGTGGITDTEAFF. The CDR3, as DNA: TGTGCCAGCAGCCTCCTCCCCGGGACAGGGGGAATCACGGACACTGAAGCTTTCTTT.

The V gene is TRBV20-1, the J gene TRBJ2-2; possibly TRBD2 for D (5 bases). The CDR3 contains 12 residues. V lost 7 bases and J 10 bases, leaving 16 bases between the germline ends. Germline-derived CDR1 and CDR2 are DFQATT and SNEGSKA (reference sequence). The CDR3 protein is CSVPGVGEELFF. DNA for the CDR3: TGCAGTGTCCCCGGGGTGGGCGAGGAGCTGTTTTTT.

The gene calls are TRBV3-1 and TRBJ2-2; 8 bases agree with TRBD2. Losses at the gene ends were 0 bases for V and 4 bases for J; bases not matched to a gene: 4. In germline, CDR1 is LGHDT, CDR2 YNNKEL (reference sequence). The CDR3 sequence is 16 residues long. The CDR3, as DNA: TGTGCCAGCAGCCAAGATCCGGGAGGGGGCACCGGGGAGCTGTTTTTT. Translation: CASSQDPGGGTGELFF.

This clonotype was seen many times. The CDR3 protein is CAISEGRLSDQPQHF. CDR3 coding DNA: TGTGCCATCAGTGAGGGACGGCTTAGTGATCAGCCCCAGCATTTT. This sequence joins TRBV10-3 and TRBJ1-5; D unresolved. The CDR3 sequence is 15 residues long. Germline CDR1 and CDR2: ENHRY and SYGVKD. With 2 bases removed from V and 5 bases from J, the gap between germline ends came to 13 bases.

This clonotype was detected ten times or more. A junction end diverges from the germline sequence, so it may reflect a read error. This chain connects TRBV6-1 to TRBJ2-7, with 9 bases matching TRBD1. The CDR3 is 16 amino acids. Germline values: CDR1 MNHNS, CDR2 SASEGT. The CDR3 reads CASSLTGGAGSYKQYF. In DNA, the CDR3 is TGTGCCAGCAGTCTCACAGGGGGCGCAGGGTCCTACAAGCAGTACTTC.

Ten or more counts support this clonotype. This chain joins TRBV6-2 or TRBV6-3 and TRBJ1-2; 7 bases agree with TRBD1. Germline CDR1 is MNHEY and CDR2 is SVGEGT. This CDR3 is built from 12 residues. Unmatched junction bases numbered 7, after V lost 6 bases and J lost 9 bases. The CDR3, as DNA: TGTGCCAGCAGCGGACAGGCCCGGAGCTACACCTTC. Translated, it gives CASSGQARSYTF.